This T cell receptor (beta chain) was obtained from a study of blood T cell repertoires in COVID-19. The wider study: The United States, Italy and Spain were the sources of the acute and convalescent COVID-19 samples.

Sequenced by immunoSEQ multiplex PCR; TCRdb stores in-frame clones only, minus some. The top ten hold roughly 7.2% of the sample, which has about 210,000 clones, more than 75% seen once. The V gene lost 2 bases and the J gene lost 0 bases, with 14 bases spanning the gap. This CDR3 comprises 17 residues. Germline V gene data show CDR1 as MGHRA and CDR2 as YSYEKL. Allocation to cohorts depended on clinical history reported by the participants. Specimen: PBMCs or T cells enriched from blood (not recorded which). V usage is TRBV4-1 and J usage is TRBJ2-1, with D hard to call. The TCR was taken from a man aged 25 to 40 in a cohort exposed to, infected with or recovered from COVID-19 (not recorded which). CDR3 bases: TGCGCCAGCAGCCAACTAACTGGTGAGAGCTCCTACAATGAGCAGTTCTTC. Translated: CASSQLTGESSYNEQFF.